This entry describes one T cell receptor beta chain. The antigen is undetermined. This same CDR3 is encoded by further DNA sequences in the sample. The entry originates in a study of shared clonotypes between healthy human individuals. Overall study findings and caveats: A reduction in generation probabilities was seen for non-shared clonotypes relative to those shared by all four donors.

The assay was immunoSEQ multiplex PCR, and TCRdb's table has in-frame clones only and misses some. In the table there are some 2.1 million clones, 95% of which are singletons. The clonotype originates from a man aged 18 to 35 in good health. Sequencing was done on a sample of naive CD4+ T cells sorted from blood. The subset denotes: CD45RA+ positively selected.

The CDR3 coding sequence is TGTGCCAGCTCACCACTGAGCGGCCAAGAGACCCAGTACTTC. Protein product: CASSPLSGQETQYF. V is TRBV18 and J is TRBJ2-5; possible D gene TRBD2, 5 bases. V was trimmed by 1 base and J by 1 base, leaving 7 bases between them. CDR1 and CDR2 (germline): KGHSH, LQKENI. This CDR3 spans 14 amino acids.